This T cell receptor (beta chain) emerged from a study of shared clonotypes between healthy human individuals. Study details: Each donor contributed plates that comprised three CD4 naive, three CD4 memory, two CD8 naive and one CD8 memory.

None of the donors, who were healthy HIV-negative adults, had recently had acute infections or vaccinations. Genomic DNA (from each subset) was split evenly across several immunoSEQ plates. Assay used: immunoSEQ multiplex PCR; TCRdb lists only in-frame clones, some missing. The repertoire holds more than 1,200,000 clones, 97% to 99% seen once, with around 0.38% in the top ten. CDR3 length: 14 residues. CDR1 SGHNT and CDR2 YYREEE come from the germline V gene (reference sequence). Trimming left V 2 bases short and J 7 bases short, with 13 bases between. The specimen sequenced was naive CD4+ T cells sorted from blood. Indicated subset: CD45RA+ positively selected. This chain uses TRBV5-4 with TRBJ2-1, with TRBD2 as a possible D gene (5 bases). The TCR originated in a man younger than 40 in good health. CDR3 region: CASSLRTDLNEQFF. CDR3 bases: TGTGCCAGCAGCTTACGGACTGATCTTAATGAGCAGTTCTTC.